This T cell receptor beta chain was profiled in a study of cytomegalovirus exposure and HLA in healthy donors. Vbeta (60) and Jbeta (13) primers were used in the PCR. The method was immunoSEQ multiplex PCR; TCRdb's version includes in-frame clones alone and lacks a portion of them. The repertoire has 150,000 to 200,000 clones, 70% to 90% of them found once; the top ten carry about 1.7%. The receptor's source is a woman aged 18-29 years in good health and CMV-seronegative. Sequenced: PBMCs.

As DNA, the CDR3 is TGTGCCAGCAGCGGAAGGGGCGGCTATGGCTACACCTTC. Protein product: CASSGRGGYGYTF. The rearrangement links TRBV6-1 to TRBJ1-2; tentative D call: TRBD1 (5 bases). The germline gives CDR1 MNHNS, CDR2 SASEGT. Trimming removed 6 bases from V and 4 bases from J, with 12 bases in between. This CDR3 is built from 13 residues.